This T cell receptor (beta chain) derives from a study of blood T cell repertoires in COVID-19. Study-level information: From the United States, Italy and Spain came samples of acute and convalescent COVID-19. T cells, B-cell-depleted T cells, or PBMCs provided the cDNA or gDNA that served as material.

This CDR3 contains 14 residues. Deletions cut 4 bases from V and 0 bases from J, with 11 bases between. Germline CDR1 and CDR2: SGHNT and YYREEE (reference sequence). Authors' analysis steps: The authors estimated nucleated cell counts from reference gene primer amplification. TCRdb keeps only in-frame clones here, not all; method: immunoSEQ multiplex PCR. That table is the source of V, J and clone size, and D and trimming were worked out from the DNA. The data show roughly 500,000 clones, approximately 85% seen once. This TCR derives from a human donor in a cohort sampled during active COVID-19. Sequenced sample: peripheral blood. The V gene is TRBV5-4, the J gene TRBJ2-7, with TRBD1 as a possible D gene (5 bases). CDR3 sequence (DNA): TGTGCCAGCAGCCCAGGGTCCCACTCCTACGAGCAGTACTTC. Amino acids: CASSPGSHSYEQYF.